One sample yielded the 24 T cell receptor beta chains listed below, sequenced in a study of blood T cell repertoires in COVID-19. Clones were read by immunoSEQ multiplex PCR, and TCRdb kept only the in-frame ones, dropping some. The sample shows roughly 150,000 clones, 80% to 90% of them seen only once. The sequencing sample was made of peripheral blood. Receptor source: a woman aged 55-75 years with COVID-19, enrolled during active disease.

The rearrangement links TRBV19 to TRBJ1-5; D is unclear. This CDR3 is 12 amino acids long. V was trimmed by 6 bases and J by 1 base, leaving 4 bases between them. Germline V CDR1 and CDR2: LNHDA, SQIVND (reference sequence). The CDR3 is CASRASNQPQHF. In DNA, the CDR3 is TGTGCCAGTAGGGCCAGCAATCAGCCCCAGCATTTT.

CDR3 coding DNA: TGTGCCAGCAGCTTAGAGCCAGGGAACTATGGCTACACCTTC. Protein product: CASSLEPGNYGYTF. This chain uses TRBV11-3 with TRBJ1-2, with D possibly matching TRBD1 (5 bases). Germline V gene sequence: CDR1 SGHNT, CDR2 YENEEA. V lost 0 bases and J 2 bases, leaving 7 bases between the germline ends. The length of the CDR3 is 14 residues.

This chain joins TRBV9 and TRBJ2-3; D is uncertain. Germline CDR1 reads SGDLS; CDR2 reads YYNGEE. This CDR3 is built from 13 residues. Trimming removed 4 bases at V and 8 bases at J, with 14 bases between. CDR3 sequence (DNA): TGTGCCAGCAGCCCGGTACAAGCAGGTACGCAGTATTTT. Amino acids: CASSPVQAGTQYF.

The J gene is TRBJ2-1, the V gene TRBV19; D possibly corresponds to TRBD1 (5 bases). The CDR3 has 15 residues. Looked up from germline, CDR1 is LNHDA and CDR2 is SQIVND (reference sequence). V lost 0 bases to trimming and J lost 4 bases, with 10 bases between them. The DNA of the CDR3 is TGTGCCAGTAGTATAGACGGACAAAAATACAATGAGCAGTTCTTC. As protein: CASSIDGQKYNEQFF.

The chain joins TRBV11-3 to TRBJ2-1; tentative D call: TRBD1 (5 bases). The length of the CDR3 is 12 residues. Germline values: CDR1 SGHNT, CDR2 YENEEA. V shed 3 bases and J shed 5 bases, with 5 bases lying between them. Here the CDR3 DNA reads TGTGCCAGCAGCTTGACAGACAATGAGCAGTTCTTC. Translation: CASSLTDNEQFF.

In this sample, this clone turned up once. The CDR3 DNA follows: TGCGCCAGCAGCTCCCCGGGACAGGGTATACATGAGCAGTTCTTC. Translation: CASSSPGQGIHEQFF. V is TRBV5-1 and J is TRBJ2-1, with 9 positions matching TRBD1. The trim removed 3 bases at V and 8 bases at J, leaving 9 bases unmatched. This CDR3 is 15 amino acids long. From germline, CDR1 is SGHRS and CDR2 YFSETQ.

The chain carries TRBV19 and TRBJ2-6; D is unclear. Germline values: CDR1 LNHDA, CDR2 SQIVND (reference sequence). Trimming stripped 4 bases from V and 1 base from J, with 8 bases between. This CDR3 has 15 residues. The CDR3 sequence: CASSTTISGANVLTF. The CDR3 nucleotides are TGTGCCAGTAGTACGACAATATCTGGGGCCAACGTCCTGACTTTC.

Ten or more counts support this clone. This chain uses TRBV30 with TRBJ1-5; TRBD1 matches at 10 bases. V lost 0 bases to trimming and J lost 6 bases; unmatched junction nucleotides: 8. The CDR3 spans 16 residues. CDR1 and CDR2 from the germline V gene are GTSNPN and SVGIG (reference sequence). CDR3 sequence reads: CAWSVLGQGLGQPQHF. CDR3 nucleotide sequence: TGTGCCTGGAGTGTACTGGGACAGGGGTTAGGTCAGCCCCAGCATTTT.

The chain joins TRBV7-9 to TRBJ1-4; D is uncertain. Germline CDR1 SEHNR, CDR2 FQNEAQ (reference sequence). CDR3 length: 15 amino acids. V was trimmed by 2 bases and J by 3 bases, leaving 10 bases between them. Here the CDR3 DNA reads TGTGCCAGCAGCTTAATGGTGGGCCCTAATGAAAAACTGTTTTTT. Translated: CASSLMVGPNEKLFF.

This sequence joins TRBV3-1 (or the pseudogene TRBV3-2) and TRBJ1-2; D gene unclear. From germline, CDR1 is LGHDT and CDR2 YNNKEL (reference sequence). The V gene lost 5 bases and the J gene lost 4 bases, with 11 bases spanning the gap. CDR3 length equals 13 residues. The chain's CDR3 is CASSSRRGYGYTF. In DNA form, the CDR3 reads TGTGCCAGCAGCTCAAGACGGGGCTATGGCTACACCTTC.

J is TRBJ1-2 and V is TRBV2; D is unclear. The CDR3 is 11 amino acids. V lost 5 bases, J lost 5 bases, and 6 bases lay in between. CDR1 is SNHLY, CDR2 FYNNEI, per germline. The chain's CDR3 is CASSLTYGYTF. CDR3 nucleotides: TGTGCCAGCAGTCTAACTTATGGCTACACCTTC.

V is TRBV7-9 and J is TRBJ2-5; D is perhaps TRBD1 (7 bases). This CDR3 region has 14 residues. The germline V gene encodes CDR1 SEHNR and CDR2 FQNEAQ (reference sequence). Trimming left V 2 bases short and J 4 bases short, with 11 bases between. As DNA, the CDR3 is TGTGCCAGCAGCTTAAGGCAGGGGGGAGAGACCCAGTACTTC. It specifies CASSLRQGGETQYF.

The CDR3 protein is CATFRTSGGHEQFF. The CDR3 coding sequence is TGTGCCACCTTTCGGACTAGCGGGGGTCATGAGCAGTTCTTC. V and J are TRBV18 and TRBJ2-1, with 13 positions matching TRBD2. The J segment lost 8 bases and the V segment lost 10 bases, leaving 8 bases of the junction unmatched. This CDR3 spans 14 amino acids. Germline values: CDR1 KGHSH, CDR2 LQKENI.

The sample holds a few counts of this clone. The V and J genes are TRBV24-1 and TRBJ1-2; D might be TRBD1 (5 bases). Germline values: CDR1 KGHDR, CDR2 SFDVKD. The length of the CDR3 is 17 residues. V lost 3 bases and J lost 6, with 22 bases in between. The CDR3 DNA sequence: TGTGCCACCAGTGATGGGCGGAAAGGGGCCAGCTCGAATGGCTACACCTTC. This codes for CATSDGRKGASSNGYTF.

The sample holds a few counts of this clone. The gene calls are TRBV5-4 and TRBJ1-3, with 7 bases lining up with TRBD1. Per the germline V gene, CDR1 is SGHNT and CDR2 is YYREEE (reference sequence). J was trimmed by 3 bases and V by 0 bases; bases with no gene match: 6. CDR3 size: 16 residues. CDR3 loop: CASSLGGGGFGNTIYF. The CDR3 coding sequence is TGTGCCAGCAGCTTGGGCGGAGGGGGCTTTGGAAACACCATATATTTT.

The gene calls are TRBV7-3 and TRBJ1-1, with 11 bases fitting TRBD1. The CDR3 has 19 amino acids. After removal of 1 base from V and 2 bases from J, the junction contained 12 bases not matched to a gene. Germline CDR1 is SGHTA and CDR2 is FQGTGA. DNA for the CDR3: TGTGCCAGCAGCTTAAGGGCCGGGACAGGGGGAGTCGGCAACACTGAAGCTTTCTTT. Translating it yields CASSLRAGTGGVGNTEAFF.

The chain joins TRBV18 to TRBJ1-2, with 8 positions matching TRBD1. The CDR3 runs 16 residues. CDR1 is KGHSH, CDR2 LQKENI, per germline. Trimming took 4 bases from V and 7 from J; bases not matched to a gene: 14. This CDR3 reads CASSLSSQGASGGYTF. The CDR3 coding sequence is TGTGCCAGCTCACTCTCATCGCAGGGGGCAAGTGGTGGCTACACCTTC.

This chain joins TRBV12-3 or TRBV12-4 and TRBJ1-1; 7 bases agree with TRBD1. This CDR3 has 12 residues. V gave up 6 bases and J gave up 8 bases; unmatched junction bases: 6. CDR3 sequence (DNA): TGTGCCAGCAGCCAGGTGGGACAGGAAGCTTTCTTT. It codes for CASSQVGQEAFF.

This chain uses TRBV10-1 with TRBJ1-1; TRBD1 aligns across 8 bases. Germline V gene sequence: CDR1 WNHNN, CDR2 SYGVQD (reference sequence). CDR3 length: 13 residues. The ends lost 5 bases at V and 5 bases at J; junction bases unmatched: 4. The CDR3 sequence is CASSRTGPTEAFF. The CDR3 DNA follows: TGCGCCAGCAGTAGGACAGGGCCGACTGAAGCTTTCTTT.

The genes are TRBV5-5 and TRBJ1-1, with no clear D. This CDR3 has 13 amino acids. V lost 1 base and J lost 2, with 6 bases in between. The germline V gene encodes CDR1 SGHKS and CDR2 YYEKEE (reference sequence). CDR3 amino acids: CASSLLANTEAFF. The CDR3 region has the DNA TGTGCCAGCAGCTTGCTAGCAAACACTGAAGCTTTCTTT.

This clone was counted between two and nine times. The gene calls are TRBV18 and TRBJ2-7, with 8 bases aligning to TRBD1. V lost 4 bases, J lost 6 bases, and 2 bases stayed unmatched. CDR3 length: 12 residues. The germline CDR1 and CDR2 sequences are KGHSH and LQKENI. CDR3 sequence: CASSRDRREQYV. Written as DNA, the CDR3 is TGTGCCAGCTCACGGGACAGGCGCGAGCAGTACGTC.

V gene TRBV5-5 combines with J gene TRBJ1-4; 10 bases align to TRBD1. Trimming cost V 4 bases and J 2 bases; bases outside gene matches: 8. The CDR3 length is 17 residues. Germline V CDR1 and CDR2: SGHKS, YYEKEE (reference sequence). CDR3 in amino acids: CASSPGTGALTNEKLFF. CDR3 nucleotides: TGTGCCAGCAGCCCCGGGACAGGGGCATTGACTAATGAAAAACTGTTTTTT.

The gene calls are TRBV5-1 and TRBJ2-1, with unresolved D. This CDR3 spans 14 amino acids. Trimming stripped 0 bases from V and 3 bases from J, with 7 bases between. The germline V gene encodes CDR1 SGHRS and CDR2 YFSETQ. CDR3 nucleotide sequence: TGCGCCAGCAGCTTGGATAAACTCTACAATGAGCAGTTCTTC. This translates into CASSLDKLYNEQFF.

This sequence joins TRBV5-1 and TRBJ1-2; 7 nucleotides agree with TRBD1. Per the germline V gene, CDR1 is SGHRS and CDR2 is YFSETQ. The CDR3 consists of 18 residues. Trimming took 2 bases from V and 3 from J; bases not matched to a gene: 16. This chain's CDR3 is CASSFVRTGAAGYYGYTF. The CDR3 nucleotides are TGCGCCAGCAGCTTTGTGAGGACAGGAGCGGCGGGATACTATGGCTACACCTTC.